This TCR beta chain was sequenced for a study of CD8 T cells in Susac syndrome. The germline V and J ends were trimmed by 1 base and 8 bases, with 14 bases remaining between them. CDR1 is SGHAT, CDR2 FQNNGV, per germline. The CDR3 totals 14 residues. When the RNA was reverse transcribed, random hexamers were used with an input of 0.5 to 1 ug. TCRdb reanalysed the immunoSEQ multiplex PCR reads using MiXCR and keeps one entry per CDR3 protein. The sample contains approximately 190,000 distinct CDR3 sequences, around 93% of which appear only once. Material for sequencing was CD8+ T cells from PBMCs. The TCR comes from a human donor with Susac syndrome. The chain uses TRBV11-2 and TRBJ1-2; D call uncertain. The DNA of the CDR3 is TGTGCCAGCAGCTTAGGTCGGTCCGGGAACGGCTACACCTTC. Protein product: CASSLGRSGNGYTF.